The 18 T cell receptor beta chains reported below all come from one sample, sequenced in a study of human T cells and chemical hapten exposure. TCRdb fed the RACE reads into MiXCR, producing one record per CDR3 protein. This table has roughly 150,000 distinct CDR3 sequences, 12% appearing once. Time point in this sample: patch test 2, 6 weeks after DPC sensitization. This sample's treatment: therapeutic diphenylcyclopropenone sensitization with weekly scalp DPC. The source was whole blood, collected in connection with sensitization to the hapten diphenylcyclopropenone (DPC). Source of these receptors: a woman aged 45-65 years with alopecia areata. Some clones in this sample may be carry-over from other donors' samples.

This clonotype was observed many times. This chain's CDR3 is CSVGQGREKLFF. In DNA form, the CDR3 reads TGCAGCGTAGGACAGGGACGTGAAAAACTGTTTTTT. The J gene is TRBJ1-4, the V gene TRBV29-1; the match to TRBD1 covers 8 bases. Per germline, CDR1 SQVTM and CDR2 ANQGSEA. This CDR3 contains 12 residues. Trimming at V came to 6 bases and at J to 7 bases, leaving 4 bases not matched to a gene. The full variable domain, completed using reference TRBV29-1 and TRBJ1-4, is SAVISQKPSRDICQRGTSLTIQCQVDSQVTMMFWYRQQPGQSLTLIATANQGSEATYESGFVIDKFPISRPNLTFSTLTVSNMSPEDSSIYLCSVGQGREKLFFGSGTQLSVL.

The rearrangement links TRBV7-2 to TRBJ1-3; D not certain. CDR3 size: 14 residues. Trimming shortened V by 7 bases and J by 1 base, and 11 bases separated the two germline ends. Germline-derived CDR1 and CDR2 are SGHTA and FQGNSA. The CDR3 nucleotides read TGTGCCAGCAAGATGGAGATGTCTGGAAACACCATATATTTT. Translated, it gives CASKMEMSGNTIYF.

This clonotype was seen many times. The chain recombines TRBV18 with TRBJ2-3, with D hard to call. Trimming cost V 6 bases and J 1 base, with 2 bases left between them. Germline CDR1 and CDR2: KGHSH and LQKENI. The CDR3 runs to 11 residues. The CDR3 sequence: CASSRTDTQYF. The CDR3 DNA reads as TGTGCCAGCTCCCGCACAGATACGCAGTATTTT.

This clonotype occurred a few times. The chain joins TRBV27 to TRBJ2-7, with TRBD2 identical over 14 bases. Germline V gene lookup returns CDR1 MNHEY and CDR2 SMNVEV (reference sequence). The CDR3 is 17 residues long. Trimming took 2 bases from V and 1 from J; bases not matched to a gene: 4. The CDR3 sequence: CASSLGGTSGRSYEQYF. The DNA for the CDR3 is TGTGCCAGCAGTTTAGGGGGGACTAGCGGGAGATCCTACGAGCAGTACTTC.

This clonotype occurred a few times. The rearrangement links TRBV5-1 to TRBJ2-5, with 10 bases aligning to TRBD1. The CDR3 loop spans 14 amino acids. Trimming took 1 base from V and 5 from J; bases not matched to a gene: 2. Germline V gene lookup returns CDR1 SGHRS and CDR2 YFSETQ. The chain's CDR3 is CASSLPTGGETQYF. Here the CDR3 DNA reads TGCGCCAGCAGCTTGCCGACAGGGGGCGAGACCCAGTACTTC.

The rearrangement links TRBV6-2 or TRBV6-3 to TRBJ1-2; TRBD1 agrees at 7 bases. There are 13 residues in the CDR3. Trimming took 6 bases from V and 4 from J; bases not matched to a gene: 5. Per the germline V gene, CDR1 is MNHEY and CDR2 is SVGEGT. The CDR3 loop reads CASSLQGSYGYTF. For the CDR3, the DNA is TGTGCCAGCAGCCTACAGGGGAGCTATGGCTACACCTTC.

The sample holds a few counts of this clonotype. The CDR3 region has the DNA TGTGCCAGCAGCTCGTACAGGAGCTCCTATAATTCACCCCTCCACTTT. It yields the protein CASSSYRSSYNSPLHF. The chain is built from TRBV11-2 and TRBJ1-6, with a possible D match to TRBD1 (5 bases). V was trimmed by 4 bases and J by 0 bases, leaving 10 bases between them. Per the germline V gene, CDR1 is SGHAT and CDR2 is FQNNGV. The CDR3 totals 16 residues.

The gene calls are TRBV29-1 and TRBJ1-1; D unclear. V lost 4 bases and J 0 bases, leaving 3 bases between the germline ends. The CDR3 contains 11 residues. Germline V gives CDR1 SQVTM, CDR2 ANQGSEA. The CDR3 DNA is TGCAGCGTTGTAGTGAACACTGAAGCTTTCTTT. Translation: CSVVVNTEAFF.

This clonotype was recorded at least ten times. V and J are TRBV7-2 and TRBJ2-2; no clear D. The CDR3 has 11 residues. Germline V lookup: CDR1 SGHTA, CDR2 FQGNSA. Trimming shortened V by 3 bases and J by 5 bases, and 1 base separated the two germline ends. The CDR3 spells CASSFTGELFF. Written as DNA, the CDR3 is TGTGCCAGCAGCTTTACCGGGGAGCTGTTTTTT. The whole variable domain, filled in from reference TRBV7-2 and TRBJ2-2, reads GAGVSQSPSNKVTEKGKDVELRCDPISGHTALYWYRQSLGQGLEFLIYFQGNSAPDKSGLPSDRFSAERTGGSVSTLTIQRTQQEDSAVYLCASSFTGELFFGEGSRLTVL.

This sequence joins TRBV24-1 and TRBJ2-5, with 7 bases that match TRBD1. This CDR3 region has 15 residues. Germline CDR1 and CDR2: KGHDR and SFDVKD. Trimming took 0 bases from V and 1 from J; bases not matched to a gene: 1. The CDR3: CATSDLSGGQETQYF. CDR3 in DNA: TGTGCCACCAGTGATTTGTCAGGGGGCCAAGAGACCCAGTACTTC.

This clonotype occurred many times. The chain uses TRBV24-1 and TRBJ2-7; D unresolved. Per the germline V gene, CDR1 is KGHDR and CDR2 is SFDVKD. Deletions cut 5 bases from V and 6 bases from J, with 13 bases between. The CDR3 is 13 residues long. The CDR3 sequence: CATSAPSGPEQYF. CDR3 DNA: TGTGCCACCAGTGCCCCGTCTGGGCCCGAGCAGTACTTC.

This clonotype showed up many times. Sequence at one end of the junction differs from germline and may be a read error. This sequence joins TRBV7-2 and TRBJ2-1; D may be TRBD1 (5 bases). The length of the CDR3 is 12 residues. Germline V CDR1 and CDR2: SGHTA, FQGNSA. CDR3 in amino acids: CASSLDRSERVF. The CDR3 region has the DNA TGTGCCAGCAGCTTAGACAGGTCCGAACGGGTCTTC.

The V and J genes are TRBV20-1 and TRBJ2-3; D tentatively reads TRBD1 or TRBD2 (5 bases each). Trimming shortened V by 8 bases and J by 4 bases, and 16 bases separated the two germline ends. The CDR3 is 13 residues long. CDR1 and CDR2 from the germline V gene are DFQATT and SNEGSKA (reference sequence). The DNA for the CDR3 is TGCAGTACCAGGGACGGCATCTCAGATACGCAGTATTTT. This gives the protein CSTRDGISDTQYF.

This clonotype occurred many times. V and J are TRBV12-3 or TRBV12-4 and TRBJ2-5; no definite D call. Deletions cut 3 bases from V and 1 base from J, with 9 bases between. The CDR3 is made up of 14 amino acids. CDR3 bases: TGTGCCAGCAGTTTGACCCCGGCCCAAGAGACCCAGTACTTC. This encodes CASSLTPAQETQYF.

The rearrangement uses TRBV7-2 and TRBJ2-1; D not certain. CDR3 size: 12 residues. Trimming shortened V by 5 bases and J by 6 bases, and 8 bases separated the two germline ends. Per the germline V gene, CDR1 is SGHTA and CDR2 is FQGNSA. The CDR3 sequence: CASSHPSNEQFF. CDR3 sequence (DNA): TGTGCCAGCAGCCACCCTAGCAATGAGCAGTTCTTC.

The sample holds many counts of this clonotype. J is TRBJ2-5 and V is TRBV20-1; 11 nucleotides agree with TRBD1. Germline-derived CDR1 and CDR2 are DFQATT and SNEGSKA (reference sequence). There are 15 residues in the CDR3. The V segment lost 6 bases and the J segment 5 bases; nucleotides outside the gene matches: 11. In DNA form, the CDR3 reads TGCAGTGCACCGCACCGGGGACAGGGGGTTGAGACCCAGTACTTC. Its protein product is CSAPHRGQGVETQYF.

Many counts were recorded for this clonotype. The chain recombines TRBV6-2 or TRBV6-3 with TRBJ2-7; D possibly corresponds to TRBD2 (6 bases). The CDR3 runs to 16 residues. V was cut by 4 bases and J by 1 base, with 17 bases left in between. From germline, CDR1 is MNHEY and CDR2 SVGEGT. The CDR3 is CASSSMRLVGSYEQYF. The CDR3 bases are TGTGCCAGCAGTTCCATGCGACTAGTTGGGTCCTACGAGCAGTACTTC.

The rearrangement uses TRBV7-3 and TRBJ2-1; no clear D gene. Trimming shortened V by 4 bases and J by 0 bases, and 7 bases separated the two germline ends. CDR3 size: 14 residues. Germline V gives CDR1 SGHTA, CDR2 FQGTGA. CDR3 residues: CASSSDHSYNEQFF. In nucleotides, the CDR3 is TGTGCCAGCAGCTCCGATCACTCCTACAATGAGCAGTTCTTC.